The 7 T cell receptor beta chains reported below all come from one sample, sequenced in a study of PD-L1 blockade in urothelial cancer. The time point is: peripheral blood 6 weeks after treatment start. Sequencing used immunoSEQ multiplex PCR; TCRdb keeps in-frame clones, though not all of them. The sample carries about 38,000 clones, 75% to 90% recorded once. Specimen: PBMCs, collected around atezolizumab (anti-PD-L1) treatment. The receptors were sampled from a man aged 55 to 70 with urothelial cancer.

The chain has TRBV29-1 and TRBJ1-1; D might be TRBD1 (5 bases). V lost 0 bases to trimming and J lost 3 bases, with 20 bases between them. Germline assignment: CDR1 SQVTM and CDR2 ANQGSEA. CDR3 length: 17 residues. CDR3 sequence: CSVEDLPGFNIDTEAFF. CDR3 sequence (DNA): TGCAGCGTTGAAGATTTGCCAGGGTTTAATATCGACACTGAAGCTTTCTTT. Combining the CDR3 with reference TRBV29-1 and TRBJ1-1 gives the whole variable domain SAVISQKPSRDICQRGTSLTIQCQVDSQVTMMFWYRQQPGQSLTLIATANQGSEATYESGFVIDKFPISRPNLTFSTLTVSNMSPEDSSIYLCSVEDLPGFNIDTEAFFGQGTRLTVV.

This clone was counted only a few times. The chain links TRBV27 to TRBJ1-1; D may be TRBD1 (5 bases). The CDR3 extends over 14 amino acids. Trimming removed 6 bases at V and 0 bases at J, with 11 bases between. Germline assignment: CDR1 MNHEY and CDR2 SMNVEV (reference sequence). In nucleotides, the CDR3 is TGTGCCAGCAGCCCGGCAGGGCTGAACACTGAAGCTTTCTTT. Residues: CASSPAGLNTEAFF.

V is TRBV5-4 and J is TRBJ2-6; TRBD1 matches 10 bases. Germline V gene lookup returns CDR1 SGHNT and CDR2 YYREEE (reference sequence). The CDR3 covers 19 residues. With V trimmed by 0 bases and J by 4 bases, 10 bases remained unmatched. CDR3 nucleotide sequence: TGTGCCAGCAGCTTGGGGGACAGGGGCACGTTTTTCGGGGCCAACGTCCTGACTTTC. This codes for CASSLGDRGTFFGANVLTF.

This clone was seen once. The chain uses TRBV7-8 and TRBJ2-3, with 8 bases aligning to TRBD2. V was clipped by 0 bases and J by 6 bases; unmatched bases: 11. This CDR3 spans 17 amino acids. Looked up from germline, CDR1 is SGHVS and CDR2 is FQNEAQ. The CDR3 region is CASSLALPGGPWDTQYF. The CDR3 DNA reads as TGTGCCAGCAGCTTAGCGCTCCCGGGGGGGCCTTGGGATACGCAGTATTTT. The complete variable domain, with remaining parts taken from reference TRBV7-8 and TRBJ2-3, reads GAGVSQSPRYKVAKRGQDVALRCDPISGHVSLFWYQQALGQGPEFLTYFQNEAQLDKSGLPSDRFFAERPEGSVSTLKIQRTQQEDSAVYLCASSLALPGGPWDTQYFGPGTRLTVL.

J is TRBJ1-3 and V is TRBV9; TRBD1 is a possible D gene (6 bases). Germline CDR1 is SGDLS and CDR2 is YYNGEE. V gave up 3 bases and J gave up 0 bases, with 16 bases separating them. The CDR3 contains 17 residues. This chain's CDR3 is CASSADGGRFSGNTIYF. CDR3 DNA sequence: TGTGCCAGCAGCGCGGATGGGGGCCGCTTCTCTGGAAACACCATATATTTT.

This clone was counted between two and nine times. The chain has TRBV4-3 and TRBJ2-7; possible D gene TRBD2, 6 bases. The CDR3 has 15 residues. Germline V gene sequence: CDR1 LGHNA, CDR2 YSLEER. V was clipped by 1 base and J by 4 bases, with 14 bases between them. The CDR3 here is CASSQGGLGGYEQYF. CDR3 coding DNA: TGCGCCAGCAGCCAAGGGGGTTTAGGAGGGTACGAGCAGTACTTC.

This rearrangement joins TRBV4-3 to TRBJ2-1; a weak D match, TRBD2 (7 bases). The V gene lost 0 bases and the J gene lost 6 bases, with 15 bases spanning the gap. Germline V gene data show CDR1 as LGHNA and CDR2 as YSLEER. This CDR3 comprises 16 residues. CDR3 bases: TGCGCCAGCAGCCAAGATAGGGGGGGGGTTTTCAATGAGCAGTTCTTC. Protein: CASSQDRGGVFNEQFF.